Below are 15 T cell receptor beta chains sequenced from a single sample in a study of beta chain features in type 1 diabetes. Expressed TCRB transcripts were sequenced, since all the RNA that had been isolated was reverse transcribed. Assay: immunoSEQ multiplex PCR; the TCRdb copy retains only in-frame clones and omits some. Of about 900,000 clones listed, 15% to 20% are singletons. The sequenced sample consisted of naive CD4+ T cells from blood. All receptors come from a woman between 18 and 29 years old in good health.

The V gene is TRBV7-2, the J gene TRBJ2-3; D ambiguous. Per germline, CDR1 SGHTA and CDR2 FQGNSA. The CDR3 has 14 residues. Deletions cut 1 base from V and 3 bases from J, with 8 bases between. The CDR3 here is CASSLVILTDTQYF. CDR3 DNA: TGTGCCAGCAGCTTAGTCATCTTAACAGATACGCAGTATTTT.

V and J are TRBV11-2 and TRBJ2-7, with D tentatively TRBD2 (6 bases). V was clipped by 5 bases and J by 1 base, with 12 bases between them. Per the germline V gene, CDR1 is SGHAT and CDR2 is FQNNGV. CDR3 length: 14 residues. This CDR3 is CASSQGLFSYEQYF. Written as DNA, the CDR3 is TGTGCCAGCAGCCAAGGACTATTTTCCTACGAGCAGTACTTC.

The CDR3 region is CASSPVGDRGNQPQHF. The CDR3 DNA reads as TGTGCCAGCTCACCCGTGGGGGACAGGGGGAATCAGCCCCAGCATTTT. This rearrangement joins TRBV18 to TRBJ1-5, with 11 bases fitting TRBD1. The CDR3 runs to 16 residues. Germline lookup yields CDR1 KGHSH and CDR2 LQKENI. V shed 3 bases, J shed 4 bases, and the junction held 5 bases outside the gene matches. The full variable domain, its missing parts supplied by reference TRBV18 and TRBJ1-5, is NAGVMQNPRHLVRRRGQEARLRCSPMKGHSHVYWYRQLPEEGLKFMVYLQKENIIDESGMPKERFSAEFPKEGPSILRIQQVVRGDSAAYFCASSPVGDRGNQPQHFGDGTRLSIL.

For this clone: Other DNA sequences in this specimen translate into the identical CDR3. V and J are TRBV20-1 and TRBJ1-5; D is undetermined. The V gene lost 4 bases and the J gene lost 4 bases, with 5 bases spanning the gap. Germline V gene data show CDR1 as DFQATT and CDR2 as SNEGSKA (reference sequence). The CDR3 is 11 residues long. The CDR3 sequence is CSAMGNQPQHF. The CDR3 nucleotides read TGCAGTGCTATGGGAAATCAGCCCCAGCATTTT.

This clone appeared a few times. This rearrangement joins TRBV11-2 to TRBJ2-6; weak D call: TRBD1 (6 bases). The CDR3 totals 19 residues. With 1 base removed from V and 0 bases from J, the gap between germline ends came to 16 bases. Germline lookup yields CDR1 SGHAT and CDR2 FQNNGV. In DNA form, the CDR3 reads TGTGCCAGCAGCTTAGTCTCGGTTGGGGGCAGCTCTGGGGCCAACGTCCTGACTTTC. Translated: CASSLVSVGGSSGANVLTF.

The chain employs TRBV4-2 and TRBJ2-1; no definite D call. The CDR3 covers 14 residues. Trimming shortened V by 0 bases and J by 10 bases, and 13 bases separated the two germline ends. Germline loops: CDR1 LGHNA, CDR2 YNFKEQ. CDR3 sequence (DNA): TGTGCCAGCAGCCAAGATCGACCCAGCTTGGAGCAGTTCTTC. Its translation: CASSQDRPSLEQFF.

In its sample, this clone was seen a few times. The chain links TRBV21-1 to TRBJ1-5. TRBV21-1 is a pseudogene locus. CDR3 size: 11 residues. The DNA of the CDR3 is TGTGCCAGCAGCAAAGAGAGGCCCCAGCATTTT. Protein product: CASSKERPQHF.

The chain joins TRBV4-3 to TRBJ2-3, with D unclear. This CDR3 contains 13 residues. The germline gives CDR1 LGHNA, CDR2 YSLEER. V lost 0 bases and J 7 bases, leaving 8 bases between the germline ends. The CDR3 reads CASSQERPYTQYF. CDR3 DNA sequence: TGCGCCAGCAGCCAAGAACGGCCTTATACGCAGTATTTT.

This clone has a handful of counts. V usage is TRBV5-6 and J usage is TRBJ2-7, with D unclear. CDR1 SGHDT and CDR2 YYEEEE come from the germline V gene. The CDR3 is 13 amino acids. Trimming removed 2 bases at V and 2 bases at J, with 8 bases between. Here the CDR3 DNA reads TGTGCCAGCAGCTTCCCCGGACCCTACGAGCAGTACTTC. This sequence encodes CASSFPGPYEQYF.

The genes are TRBV5-1 and TRBJ2-1, with 12 bases identical to TRBD1. The V gene end was trimmed by 0 bases and the J gene end by 9 bases; junction bases not matched to a gene: 7. The CDR3 consists of 16 residues. Germline V gene data show CDR1 as SGHRS and CDR2 as YFSETQ. CDR3 residues: CASSLGAGTGGIEQFF. The CDR3 region has the DNA TGCGCCAGCAGCTTGGGGGCCGGGACAGGGGGCATTGAGCAGTTCTTC. The full variable domain, in which reference TRBV5-1 and TRBJ2-1 provide the parts outside the CDR3, is KAGVTQTPRYLIKTRGQQVTLSCSPISGHRSVSWYQQTPGQGLQFLFEYFSETQRNKGNFPGRFSGRQFSNSRSEMNVSTLELGDSALYLCASSLGAGTGGIEQFFGPGTRLTVL.

This clone was seen only a few times. The chain carries TRBV4-2 and TRBJ2-5; possibly TRBD2 for D (6 bases). Trimming stripped 2 bases from V and 1 base from J, with 8 bases between. CDR1 LGHNA and CDR2 YNFKEQ come from the germline V gene. The CDR3 has 14 amino acids. DNA of the CDR3: TGTGCCAGCAGCCAATCGACTAGCCAAGAGACCCAGTACTTC. Encoded protein: CASSQSTSQETQYF.

This clone has a handful of counts. The chain joins TRBV7-3 to TRBJ2-1; tentative D call: TRBD1 (7 bases). V gave up 5 bases and J gave up 4 bases, with 12 bases separating them. CDR3 length: 14 residues. Germline V gene lookup returns CDR1 SGHTA and CDR2 FQGTGA. CDR3 sequence reads: CASSEAGQYNEQFF. DNA of the CDR3: TGTGCCAGCAGCGAGGCGGGACAGTACAATGAGCAGTTCTTC. The variable domain in full, completed from reference TRBV7-3 and TRBJ2-1, reads GAGVSQTPSNKVTEKGKYVELRCDPISGHTALYWYRQSLGQGPEFLIYFQGTGAADDSGLPNDRFFAVRPEGSVSTLKIQRTERGDSAVYLCASSEAGQYNEQFFGPGTRLTVL.

There are a few counts of this clone. The chain combines TRBV4-3 with TRBJ1-1; TRBD1 agrees at 8 bases. V shed 0 bases, J shed 1 base, and the junction held 7 bases outside the gene matches. Germline CDR1 is LGHNA and CDR2 is YSLEER. This CDR3 is built from 17 residues. The CDR3 loop is CASSQEWGQEWNTEAFF. CDR3 sequence (DNA): TGCGCCAGCAGCCAAGAGTGGGGACAGGAATGGAACACTGAAGCTTTCTTT.

This clone was picked up many times. The V and J genes are TRBV7-9 and TRBJ1-4, with TRBD1 matching over 7 bases. This CDR3 has 14 residues. CDR1 and CDR2 (germline): SEHNR, FQNEAQ (reference sequence). Trimming cost V 5 bases and J 13 bases; bases outside gene matches: 13. The CDR3 DNA follows: TGTGCCAGCAGCCAGGGACAGTCGCAAGAGGCACTGTTTTTT. Translating gives CASSQGQSQEALFF.

The chain uses TRBV4-1 and TRBJ2-7, with D unclear. This CDR3 is built from 14 residues. Trimming removed 3 bases from V and 2 bases from J, with 11 bases in between. Germline-derived CDR1 and CDR2 are MGHRA and YSYEKL. The CDR3 bases are TGCGCCAGCAGCCAGGGTGCAGGAACCTACGAGCAGTACTTC. Protein sequence: CASSQGAGTYEQYF.